This paragraph covers one TCR beta chain sequence. Its antigen remains unknown. Sequencing used immunoSEQ multiplex PCR; TCRdb keeps in-frame clones, though not all of them. The repertoire includes under 130,000 clones, more than 85% of them detected once, and about 1.2% sits in the top ten. Per germline, CDR1 SGHDT and CDR2 YYEEEE. V shed 3 bases and J shed 8 bases, with 14 bases lying between them. The CDR3 has 14 residues. This sample is part of a study of T cell responses to AZD1222 COVID-19 vaccine. Findings and caveats of the study: Receipt of two AZD1222 doses was followed by a rise in Spike-specific TCR breadth and depth. Of spike-specific TCRs, nearly half reportedly target regions left unmutated in variants. There were mostly white British donors and more females than males, and clonal diversity was possibly underestimated.

The genes are TRBV5-6 and TRBJ1-4; D is ambiguous. This specimen consisted of peripheral blood, obtained on day 0 of AZD1222 vaccination. The sequence came from an adult in good health. CDR3 DNA: TGTGCCAGCAGCTGGGGAGTGGGTAGGGAAAAACTGTTTTTT. Protein: CASSWGVGREKLFF.